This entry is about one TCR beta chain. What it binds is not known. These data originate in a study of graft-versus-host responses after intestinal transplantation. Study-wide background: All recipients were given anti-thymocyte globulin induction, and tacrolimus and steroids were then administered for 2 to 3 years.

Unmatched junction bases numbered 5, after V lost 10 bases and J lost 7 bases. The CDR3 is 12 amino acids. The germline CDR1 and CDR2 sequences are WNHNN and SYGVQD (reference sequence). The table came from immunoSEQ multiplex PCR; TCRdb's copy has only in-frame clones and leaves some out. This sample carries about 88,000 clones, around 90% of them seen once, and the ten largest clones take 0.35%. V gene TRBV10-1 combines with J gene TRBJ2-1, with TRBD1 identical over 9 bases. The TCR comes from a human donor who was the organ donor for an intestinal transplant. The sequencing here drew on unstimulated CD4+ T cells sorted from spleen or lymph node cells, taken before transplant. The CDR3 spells CATGQGWNEQFF. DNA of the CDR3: TGCGCCACAGGACAGGGGTGGAATGAGCAGTTCTTC.